The TCR beta chain under discussion was sequenced for a study of blood T cell repertoires in COVID-19. Study details: PBMCs, B-cell-depleted T cells, or T cells were the source of the cDNA or gDNA that made up the material.

Per the original data handling: Quantification of nucleated cells was approximated via reference gene primer amplification. Only in-frame clones appear in the TCRdb table, and some are missing; sequencing was by immunoSEQ multiplex PCR. Clone size and V and J calls were adopted from that table, with D and trimming inferred from the DNA. The sample yields about 210,000 clones, roughly four fifths seen once. Germline V gene sequence: CDR1 SNHLY, CDR2 FYNNEI. Unmatched junction bases numbered 8, after V lost 8 bases and J lost 5 bases. This CDR3 contains 13 residues. This clone was seen more than once but under ten times.

The chain recombines TRBV2 with TRBJ1-1; 7 bases fit TRBD1. Sequencing was done on a sample of peripheral blood. The TCR sequence derives from a woman in her 40s with acute or convalescent COVID-19. CDR3 coding DNA: TGTGCCAGCCGTAGGGGGCGGGGAACTGAAGCTTTCTTT. This encodes CASRRGRGTEAFF.